Listed here are 9 T cell receptor beta chains from one sample, sequenced in a study of cytomegalovirus exposure and HLA in healthy donors. The PCR made use of 60 Vbeta and 13 Jbeta primers. Assay used: immunoSEQ multiplex PCR; TCRdb lists only in-frame clones, some missing. The sample data list some 110,000 clones. The sample comprised PBMCs. The source of these receptors is a man aged 30 to 45 in good health and CMV-seronegative.

CDR3 nucleotide sequence: TGCGCCAGCACCAAAGACGGGACAGTCTACAATGAGCAGTTCTTC. As protein: CASTKDGTVYNEQFF. This chain connects TRBV5-1 to TRBJ2-1, with 7 bases aligning to TRBD1. From germline, CDR1 is SGHRS and CDR2 YFSETQ. This CDR3 comprises 15 residues. With 6 bases clipped from V and 3 bases from J, the junction kept 9 bases outside the gene matches. Based on the CDR3 plus reference TRBV5-1 and TRBJ2-1, the full variable domain is KAGVTQTPRYLIKTRGQQVTLSCSPISGHRSVSWYQQTPGQGLQFLFEYFSETQRNKGNFPGRFSGRQFSNSRSEMNVSTLELGDSALYLCASTKDGTVYNEQFFGPGTRLTVL.

This chain connects TRBV9 to TRBJ2-7; the match to TRBD1 covers 10 bases. CDR3 size: 15 residues. Germline V CDR1 and CDR2: SGDLS, YYNGEE. With V trimmed by 0 bases and J by 5 bases, 5 bases remained unmatched. The CDR3 protein is CASSVGDRGINEQYF. The CDR3 DNA reads TGTGCCAGCAGCGTAGGGGACAGGGGTATCAACGAGCAGTACTTC.

For this clone: The same CDR3 is also encoded by other DNA sequences in this sample. The chain joins TRBV7-2 to TRBJ2-7; TRBD2 agrees at 11 bases. The CDR3 is 15 residues long. V lost 5 bases, J lost 1 base, and 4 bases stayed unmatched. CDR1 and CDR2 from the germline V gene are SGHTA and FQGNSA. This CDR3 is CASSLTSGSSYEQYF. The CDR3 DNA reads as TGTGCCAGCAGCCTAACTAGCGGGAGTTCCTACGAGCAGTACTTC.

This chain links TRBV5-1 with TRBJ1-1; D is possibly TRBD1 (5 bases). The length of the CDR3 is 16 residues. Trimming pared 3 bases from V and 4 bases from J, leaving 19 bases between. Germline V lookup: CDR1 SGHRS, CDR2 YFSETQ. The CDR3 region is CASSSPWRGFGTEAFF. Here the CDR3 DNA reads TGCGCCAGCAGCTCTCCCTGGCGGGGCTTTGGCACTGAAGCTTTCTTT.

The chain uses TRBV25-1 and TRBJ2-5; no definite D call. The germline CDR1 and CDR2 sequences are MGHDK and SYGVNS. This CDR3 comprises 11 residues. The ends were cut back, 7 bases at V and 5 bases at J, with 8 bases in the middle. CDR3 nucleotides: TGTGCCAGCATTAGGAGTGAGACCCAGTACTTC. Translating gives CASIRSETQYF.

V and J are TRBV5-1 and TRBJ2-1; D is ambiguous. There are 15 residues in the CDR3. V was cut by 4 bases and J by 4 bases, with 15 bases left in between. Looked up from germline, CDR1 is SGHRS and CDR2 is YFSETQ. CDR3 DNA sequence: TGCGCCAGCAGCCACCTTTTGGCGGCGTACAATGAGCAGTTCTTC. This encodes CASSHLLAAYNEQFF.

The chain combines TRBV7-6 with TRBJ2-3; possibly TRBD2 for D (5 bases). This CDR3 region has 15 residues. Trimming removed 5 bases from V and 0 bases from J, with 12 bases in between. Germline V gives CDR1 SGHVS, CDR2 FNYEAQ. For the CDR3, the DNA is TGTGCCAGCAGCCGCCCAGGACTGAGCACAGATACGCAGTATTTT. Translating gives CASSRPGLSTDTQYF.

Notes on this clone: Other DNA variants within this sample encode the same CDR3. This chain connects TRBV5-1 to TRBJ2-3; 14 bases are shared with TRBD2. J was trimmed by 5 bases and V by 2 bases; bases with no gene match: 4. There are 16 residues in the CDR3. The germline V gene encodes CDR1 SGHRS and CDR2 YFSETQ. The CDR3 region has the DNA TGCGCCAGCAGCTTACCCGGACTAGCGGGAGGAGATACGCAGTATTTT. It encodes CASSLPGLAGGDTQYF.

The gene calls are TRBV27 and TRBJ2-3; 10 bases are shared with TRBD2. In germline, CDR1 is MNHEY, CDR2 SMNVEV (reference sequence). The CDR3 extends over 15 amino acids. The V segment lost 8 bases and the J segment 4 bases; nucleotides outside the gene matches: 9. The CDR3 DNA sequence: TGTGCCAGCCTAAAAGCGGGAGGGCTGTCAGATACGCAGTATTTT. Its translation: CASLKAGGLSDTQYF.